The text below deals with one T cell receptor (beta chain). Its antigen is unknown. TCRdb reanalysed the RACE reads using MiXCR and keeps one entry per CDR3 protein. The sample records around 120,000 distinct CDR3 sequences, approximately 13% being singletons. The junction had 5 bases not matched to a gene; V was cut back by 5 bases and J by 3 bases. From germline, CDR1 is SGHVS and CDR2 FQNEAQ. This CDR3 region has 16 residues. The data were obtained in a study of human T cells and chemical hapten exposure. General study findings and limits: The formation of large CDR3 similarity clusters by expanded TCRs significantly exceeded that of controls.

Time point given: pre-sensitization, week 0. The sample's treatment: therapeutic diphenylcyclopropenone sensitization with weekly scalp DPC. Sample donors consisted of patients with alopecia, aged 18 to 70 years, who were suitable for DPC. The sample here was whole blood, taken in connection with sensitization to the hapten diphenylcyclopropenone (DPC). The sequence was obtained from a woman aged 18-35 years with alopecia areata. Some clones in this sample may be carry-over from other donors' samples. The rearrangement links TRBV7-8 to TRBJ2-2; 11 nucleotides line up with TRBD2. CDR3 protein: CASSRGTSGYTGELFF. The CDR3 bases are TGTGCCAGCAGCCGCGGGACTAGCGGATACACCGGGGAGCTGTTTTTT.